This is a list of T cell receptor beta chains from one sample in a study of T cell repertoires in cytomegalovirus infection. Which antigens these TCRs recognize remains unknown. TCRdb ran MiXCR on the reads and lists one entry per CDR3 protein. The table includes 700,000 to 900,000 distinct CDR3 sequences, roughly 29% detected once. Here the sequenced sample was cultured CD8+ T cells from PBMCs, taken from culture after CMV antigen stimulation. The receptors derive from a human donor in good health (CMV status not recorded). Some clones in this sample may be carry-over from other donors' samples. The CDR3 runs from the conserved cysteine through the conserved F or W. The order of the fields is J gene, clone size, D gene, V gene, CDR3 length, CDR3 DNA, CDR3 protein. A D gene is named only where the DNA matches it firmly. A row's size may be missing; if present it is once, few, many or a size class.

>TRBJ1-2|medium-sized|NA|TRBV12-3/TRBV12-4|13
TGTGCCAGCAGTCCAGCAATCAACTATGGCTACACCTTC
CASSPAINYGYTF
>TRBJ2-5|NA|NA|TRBV7-8|16
TGTGCCAGCAGCTTAGCAGGTCCACCGTACCAAGAGACCCAGTACTTC
CASSLAGPPYQETQYF
>TRBJ2-1|many|NA|TRBV7-9|16
TGTGCCAGCAGCTCACCCTACAGCGGTCCCTACAATGAGCAGTTCTTC
CASSSPYSGPYNEQFF
>TRBJ1-2|many|NA|TRBV7-6|18
TGTGCCAGCAGCTTAGCAAAAGGGTCCGGAATCACTAACTATGGCTACACCTTC
CASSLAKGSGITNYGYTF
>TRBJ1-1|NA|TRBD1|TRBV7-9|12
TGTGCCTACCAGGGGGGGTACACTGAAGCTTTCTTT
CAYQGGYTEAFF
>TRBJ1-2|NA|NA|TRBV6-2/TRBV6-3|12
TGTGCCAGCAGGGACAGCATCTATGGCTACACCTTC
CASRDSIYGYTF
>TRBJ2-1|NA|TRBD2|TRBV20-1|16
TGCAGTGCTTTAGGGAGCGGGGTCGGCTCCTACAATGAGCAGTTCTTC
CSALGSGVGSYNEQFF
>TRBJ2-3|NA|TRBD2|TRBV7-9|15
TGTGCCAGCAGGTTGCGGCGGGGGGGAACAGATACGCAGTATTTT
CASRLRRGGTDTQYF
>TRBJ1-2|NA|NA|TRBV28|16
TGTGCCAGCAGTAAAAACAGGGCCGAAGCTAACTATGGCTACACCTTC
CASSKNRAEANYGYTF
>TRBJ2-1|NA|NA|TRBV27|14
TGTGCCAGCAGTCCCAAGAGCTCCTACAATGAGCAGTTCTTC
CASSPKSSYNEQFF
>TRBJ1-4|NA|NA|TRBV6-4|17
TGTGCCAGCAGTGACTCCTCCGAGAGGCCAACTAATGAAAAACTGTTTTTT
CASSDSSERPTNEKLFF
>TRBJ2-2|few|NA|TRBV7-3|16
TGTGCCAGCAGCTTAAGACCGGGGCCGAACACCGGGGAGCTGTTTTTT
CASSLRPGPNTGELFF
>TRBJ2-1|NA|TRBD1|TRBV6-1|14
TGTGCCAGCAGAGTTGGCCTACCGGGACAGGAGGTTTTCTTC
CASRVGLPGQEVFF
>TRBJ1-1|once|NA|TRBV10-3|15
TGTGCCATCAGTGAGTTAGGGTTGTTTGACACTGAAGCTTTCTTT
CAISELGLFDTEAFF
>TRBJ2-5|few|TRBD1|TRBV24-1|16
TGTGCCACCAGCCCCTCGGGGACAGGGATGTTAGAGACCCAGTACTTC
CATSPSGTGMLETQYF
>TRBJ1-2|many|NA|TRBV7-8|17
TGTGCCAGCAGCTTAGCGTCCGGGGCGGGACGGTCCTATGGCTACACCTTC
CASSLASGAGRSYGYTF
>TRBJ1-1|NA|NA|TRBV20-1|14
TGCAGTGCTAGAGATCGCTGGGGTGACACTGAAGCTTTCTTT
CSARDRWGDTEAFF
>TRBJ1-2|NA|TRBD1|TRBV25-1|17
TGTGCCAGCAGTGCACTTTACAGGGGGCTCGGAAACTATGGCTACACCTTC
CASSALYRGLGNYGYTF
>TRBJ2-1|NA|NA|TRBV6-5|16
TGTGCCAGCAGTGTGGCCGGGCAGGTGGGCCCCAATGAGCAGTTCTTC
CASSVAGQVGPNEQFF
>TRBJ1-5|many|NA|TRBV12-3/TRBV12-4|17
TGTGCCAGTTCCCCATCCCCCGATGGGGGGATCAATCAGCCCCAGCATTTT
CASSPSPDGGINQPQHF
>TRBJ1-1|few|NA|TRBV7-8|13
TGTGCCAGCAAGTTCAGTCCGACGACTGAAGCTTTCTTT
CASKFSPTTEAFF
>TRBJ2-1|NA|TRBD2|TRBV4-1|16
TGCGCCAGCAGCCCATCGCCCCTTAGCGGGGGCAATGAGCAGTTCTTC
CASSPSPLSGGNEQFF
>TRBJ2-3|NA|NA|TRBV2|15
TGTGCCAGCAGTGACGACATAACTAGCACAGATACGCAGTATTTT
CASSDDITSTDTQYF
>TRBJ1-1|NA|NA|TRBV6-2/TRBV6-3|14
TGTGCCAGCAGTTACTCGGCAGGTACAACTGAAGCTTTCTTT
CASSYSAGTTEAFF